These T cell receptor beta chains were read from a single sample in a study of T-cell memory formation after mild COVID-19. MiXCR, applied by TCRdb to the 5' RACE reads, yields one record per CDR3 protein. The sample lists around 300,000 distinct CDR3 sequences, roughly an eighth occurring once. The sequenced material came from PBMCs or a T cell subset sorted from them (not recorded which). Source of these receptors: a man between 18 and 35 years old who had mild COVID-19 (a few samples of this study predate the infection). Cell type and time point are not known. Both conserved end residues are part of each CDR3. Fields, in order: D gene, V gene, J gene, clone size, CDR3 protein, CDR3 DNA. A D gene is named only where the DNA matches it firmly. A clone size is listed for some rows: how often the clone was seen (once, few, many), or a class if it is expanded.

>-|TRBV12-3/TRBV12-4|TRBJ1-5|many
CASSFNSNQPQHF
TGTGCCAGCAGTTTTAATAGCAATCAGCCCCAGCATTTT
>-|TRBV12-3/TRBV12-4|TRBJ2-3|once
CASSSVGGGTDTQYF
TGTGCCAGCAGTTCAGTAGGGGGAGGCACAGATACGCAGTATTTT
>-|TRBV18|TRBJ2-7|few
CASSPTHGPRKYF
TGTGCCAGCTCACCTACACACGGTCCGAGGAAGTACTTC
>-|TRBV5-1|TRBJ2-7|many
CASSLAGGVYEQYF
TGCGCCAGCAGCTTGGCCGGTGGGGTCTACGAGCAGTACTTC
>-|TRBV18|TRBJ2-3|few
CASSPRREGTDTQYF
TGTGCCAGCTCACCACGTAGGGAAGGCACAGATACGCAGTATTTT
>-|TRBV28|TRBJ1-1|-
CASSSALFGAGRTEAFF
TGTGCCAGCAGTTCGGCGCTATTCGGGGCAGGGAGGACTGAAGCTTTCTTT
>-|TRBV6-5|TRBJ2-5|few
CASRETSWREETQYF
TGTGCCAGCAGGGAAACTAGCTGGCGTGAAGAGACCCAGTACTTC
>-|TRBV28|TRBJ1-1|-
CASSLQFEAFF
TGTGCCAGCAGTTTACAGTTTGAAGCTTTCTTT
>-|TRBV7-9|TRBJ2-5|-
CASSLFETKYF
TGTGCCAGCAGCTTATTTGAGACCAAGTACTTC
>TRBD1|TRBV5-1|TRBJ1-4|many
CASSFQGEEKLFF
TGCGCCAGCAGCTTCCAGGGGGAGGAAAAACTGTTTTTT
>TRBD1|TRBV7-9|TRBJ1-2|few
CASSLGQGIHGYTF
TGTGCCAGCAGCTTGGGACAGGGGATCCATGGCTACACCTTC
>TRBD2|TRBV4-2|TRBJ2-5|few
CASSSLTSGGAEETQYF
TGTGCCAGCAGCTCCTTGACTAGCGGGGGGGCAGAAGAGACCCAGTACTTC
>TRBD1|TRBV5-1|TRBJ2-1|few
CASSQQGNYNEQFF
TGCGCCAGCAGTCAACAGGGGAACTACAATGAGCAGTTCTTC
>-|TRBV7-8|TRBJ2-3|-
CASSLGPSGGTDTQYF
TGTGCCAGCAGCTTAGGCCCATCGGGAGGCACAGATACGCAGTATTTT
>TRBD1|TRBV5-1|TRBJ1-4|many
CASSLGTGGGEKLFF
TGCGCCAGCAGCTTGGGTACAGGGGGCGGTGAAAAACTGTTTTTT
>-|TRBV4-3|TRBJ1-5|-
CASSRGGVGQPQHF
TGCGCCAGCAGCCGCGGTGGGGTCGGTCAGCCCCAGCATTTT
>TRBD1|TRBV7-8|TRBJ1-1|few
CASSLKVTQGAAGEAFF
TGTGCCAGCAGCTTAAAAGTTACACAGGGGGCGGCGGGTGAAGCTTTCTTT
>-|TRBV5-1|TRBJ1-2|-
CASSLSPDVNYGYTF
TGCGCCAGCAGCTTGTCCCCGGATGTTAACTATGGCTACACCTTC
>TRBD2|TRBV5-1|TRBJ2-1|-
CASSLRLAENSYNEQFF
TGCGCCAGCAGCTTGCGGCTAGCGGAAAACTCCTACAATGAGCAGTTCTTC
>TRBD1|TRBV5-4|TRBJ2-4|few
CASSLEGRGTKNIQYF
TGTGCCAGCAGCTTGGAGGGCAGGGGGACCAAAAACATTCAGTACTTC
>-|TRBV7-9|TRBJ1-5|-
CASSLGTGRPQHF
TGTGCCAGCAGCTTGGGTACTGGGAGGCCCCAGCATTTT
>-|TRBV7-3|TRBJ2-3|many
CASSLYGGRTDTQYF
TGTGCCAGCAGCTTATACGGGGGGCGCACAGATACGCAGTATTTT
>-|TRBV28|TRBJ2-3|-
CASSFPRVSTDTQYF
TGTGCCAGCAGTTTCCCTAGGGTTAGCACAGATACGCAGTATTTT
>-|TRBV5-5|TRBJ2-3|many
CASSLLPPGGLNTQYF
TGTGCCAGCAGCTTGCTACCCCCCGGGGGCTTGAATACGCAGTATTTT
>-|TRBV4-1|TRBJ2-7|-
CASSQDLSPTYEQYF
TGCGCCAGCAGCCAAGACCTATCACCGACCTACGAGCAGTACTTC
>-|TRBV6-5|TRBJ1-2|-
CASSSNVVYGYTF
TGTGCCAGCAGCTCCAATGTCGTCTATGGCTACACCTTC
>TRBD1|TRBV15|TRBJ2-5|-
CATSSIPGTGIRQETQYF
TGTGCCACCAGCAGCATTCCGGGGACAGGGATTAGACAAGAGACCCAGTACTTC
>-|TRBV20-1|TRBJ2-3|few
CSAYGGASTDTQYF
TGCAGTGCCTATGGCGGAGCTAGCACAGATACGCAGTATTTT
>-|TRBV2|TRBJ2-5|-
CASSDRGQETQYF
TGTGCCAGCAGTGACAGGGGACAAGAGACCCAGTACTTC
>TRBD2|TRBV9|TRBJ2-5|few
CASSVGAGGSETQYF
TGTGCCAGCAGCGTGGGAGCGGGGGGATCAGAGACCCAGTACTTC
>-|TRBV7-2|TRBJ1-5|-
CASSPTGSGDQPQHF
TGTGCCAGCAGCCCTACAGGGTCAGGGGATCAGCCCCAGCATTTT
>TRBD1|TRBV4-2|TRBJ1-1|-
CASSQDGDRGYNTEAFF
TGTGCCAGCAGCCAAGATGGGGACAGGGGTTATAACACTGAAGCTTTCTTT
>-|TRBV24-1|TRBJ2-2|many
CATSDTGLTGELFF
TGTGCCACCAGTGATACAGGGCTTACCGGGGAGCTGTTTTTT
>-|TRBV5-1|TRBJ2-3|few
CASSPGASPFDTQYF
TGCGCCAGCAGCCCCGGGGCTTCCCCCTTTGATACGCAGTATTTT
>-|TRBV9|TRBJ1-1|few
CASSVVGRANTEAFF
TGTGCCAGCAGCGTAGTCGGTCGGGCGAACACTGAAGCTTTCTTT
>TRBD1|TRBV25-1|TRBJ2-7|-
CASTGTGGSEQYF
TGTGCCAGCACCGGGACAGGGGGTTCCGAGCAGTACTTC
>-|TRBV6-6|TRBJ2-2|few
CASSLLFGGTNTGELFF
TGTGCCAGCAGTTTATTATTTGGGGGAACGAACACCGGGGAGCTGTTTTTT
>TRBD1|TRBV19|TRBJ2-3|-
CATQGAGIGDTQYF
TGTGCCACCCAGGGGGCCGGCATCGGGGATACGCAGTATTTT
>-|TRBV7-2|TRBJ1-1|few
CASSSQQNTEAFF
TGTGCCAGCAGCTCCCAACAGAACACTGAAGCTTTCTTT
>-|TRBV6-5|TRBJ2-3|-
CASSRTHYADTQYF
TGTGCCAGCAGTCGAACCCATTACGCAGATACGCAGTATTTT
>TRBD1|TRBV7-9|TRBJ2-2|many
CASSLDRGRGGELFF
TGTGCCAGCAGCTTGGACAGGGGGCGAGGCGGGGAGCTGTTTTTT
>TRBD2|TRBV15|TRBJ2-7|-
CATSTASGPLYEQYF
TGTGCCACCAGCACAGCTAGCGGGCCCCTCTACGAGCAGTACTTC
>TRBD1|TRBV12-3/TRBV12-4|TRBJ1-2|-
CASSPDRGVYYGYTF
TGTGCCAGCAGTCCTGACAGGGGAGTTTACTATGGCTACACCTTC
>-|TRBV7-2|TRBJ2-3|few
CASSLGGWGDF
TGTGCCAGCAGCTTAGGCGGGTGGGGGGATTTT
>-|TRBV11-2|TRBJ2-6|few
CASSTTDGANVLTF
TGTGCCAGCAGCACGACAGATGGGGCCAACGTCCTGACTTTC
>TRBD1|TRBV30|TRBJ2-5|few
CAWGQGETQYF
TGTGCCTGGGGACAGGGAGAGACCCAGTACTTC
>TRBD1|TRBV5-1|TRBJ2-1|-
CASRTSGTGKFF
TGCGCCAGCAGAACATCCGGGACAGGGAAATTCTTC
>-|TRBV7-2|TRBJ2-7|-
CASSRPGDAEQYF
TGTGCCAGCAGCCGTCCGGGGGATGCCGAGCAGTACTTC
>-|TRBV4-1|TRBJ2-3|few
CASSARQDTQYF
TGCGCCAGCAGCGCGAGACAGGATACGCAGTATTTT
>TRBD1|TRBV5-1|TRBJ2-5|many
CASSSVTGGQETQYF
TGCGCCAGCAGCTCGGTCACAGGGGGGCAAGAGACCCAGTACTTC
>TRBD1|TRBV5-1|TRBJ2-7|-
CASSFEGQGAREQYF
TGCGCCAGCAGCTTCGAAGGACAGGGGGCGCGAGAGCAGTACTTC
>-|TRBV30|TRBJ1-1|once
CAWTFFAEAFF
TGTGCCTGGACCTTCTTTGCTGAAGCTTTCTTT